The 19 T cell receptor beta chains below all came from one sample that was sequenced in a study of T cells after yellow fever vaccination. From the 5' RACE reads, TCRdb called clonotypes with MiXCR, one entry per CDR3 protein. Among about 400,000 distinct CDR3 sequences, about 6% were seen once, and the ten largest hold 15%. The sample consisted of PBMCs, taken 5 days after the yellow fever booster vaccination. The receptor set was obtained from a man aged 25-45 years who received the YFV17D yellow fever vaccine.

This clonotype was found a few times. V gene TRBV2 combines with J gene TRBJ1-4; 7 bases are a match to TRBD1. The CDR3 contains 14 residues. The junction had 5 bases not matched to a gene; V was cut back by 6 bases and J by 4 bases. Germline-derived CDR1 and CDR2 are SNHLY and FYNNEI. The CDR3 region is CASREQGSNEKLFF. The CDR3 DNA reads as TGTGCCAGCAGGGAACAGGGGAGTAATGAAAAACTGTTTTTT. Full variable domain (outside the CDR3, taken from reference TRBV2 and TRBJ1-4): EPEVTQTPSHQVTQMGQEVILRCVPISNHLYFYWYRQILGQKVEFLVSFYNNEISEKSEIFDDQFSVERPDGSNFTLKIRSTKLEDSAMYFCASREQGSNEKLFFGSGTQLSVL.

This clonotype was seen ten or more times. The chain combines TRBV6-2 or TRBV6-3 with TRBJ1-2, with 7 bases aligning to TRBD1. Germline-derived CDR1 and CDR2 are MNHEY and SVGEGT. V lost 2 bases and J lost 3; bases outside the gene matches: 3. The CDR3 is 14 amino acids. CDR3 sequence reads: CASSYGTDYYGYTF. The CDR3 bases are TGTGCCAGCAGTTACGGGACAGACTACTATGGCTACACCTTC.

This clonotype showed up just a few times. The J gene is TRBJ2-7, the V gene TRBV21-1. TRBV21-1 is a pseudogene segment. This CDR3 has 15 amino acids. CDR3 nucleotides: TGTGCCAGCAGCAAAGAGCAGGGTGTTAGTTACGAGCAGTACTTC. It codes for CASSKEQGVSYEQYF.

The CDR3 nucleotides read TGTGCCAGCAGTTTTAGCGGGAGCGCCCACAATGAGCAGTTCTTC. Translated, it gives CASSFSGSAHNEQFF. V and J are TRBV25-1 and TRBJ2-1; 9 nucleotides line up with TRBD2. CDR1 is MGHDK and CDR2 is SYGVNS in the germline V gene. The trim removed 5 bases at V and 5 bases at J, leaving 7 bases unmatched. This CDR3 is built from 15 residues.

The sample holds a few counts of this clonotype. The chain combines TRBV20-1 with TRBJ2-5, with D unresolved. Germline V gene sequence: CDR1 DFQATT, CDR2 SNEGSKA (reference sequence). The CDR3 contains 15 residues. Trimming left V 1 base short and J 4 bases short, with 16 bases between. In DNA form, the CDR3 reads TGCAGTGCTAGAGTTGCGCCCATGGGTCCAGAGACCCAGTACTTC. Its translation: CSARVAPMGPETQYF.

This clonotype has a handful of counts. The chain carries TRBV4-2 and TRBJ2-1; maybe TRBD2 (6 bases). Per the germline V gene, CDR1 is LGHNA and CDR2 is YNFKEQ. The CDR3 contains 12 residues. Trimming took 3 bases from V and 9 from J, leaving 9 bases between them. CDR3 protein: CASSQISGEQFF. DNA for the CDR3: TGTGCCAGCAGCCAGATTAGCGGTGAGCAGTTCTTC.

The chain employs TRBV12-3 or TRBV12-4 and TRBJ1-1, with D tentatively TRBD1 (6 bases). The CDR3 totals 14 residues. Deletions cut 5 bases from V and 3 bases from J, with 13 bases between. The CDR3: CASSLQGLDTEAFF. The CDR3 region has the DNA TGTGCCAGCAGTCTACAGGGTTTGGACACTGAAGCTTTCTTT.

This clonotype was seen only a few times. V is TRBV20-1 and J is TRBJ2-2, with 14 positions matching TRBD2. This CDR3 spans 17 amino acids. V was pared by 5 bases and J by 0 bases, with 5 bases of the junction left unmatched. Germline V lookup: CDR1 DFQATT, CDR2 SNEGSKA (reference sequence). The CDR3, as DNA: TGCAGTGCTCGCGGGACTAGCGGGAGAGCGAACACCGGGGAGCTGTTTTTT. Its protein product is CSARGTSGRANTGELFF.

J is TRBJ2-3 and V is TRBV11-2; possible D gene TRBD2, 7 bases. This CDR3 spans 18 amino acids. V gave up 5 bases and J gave up 2 bases, with 23 bases separating them. Germline V lookup: CDR1 SGHAT, CDR2 FQNNGV. The CDR3, as DNA: TGTGCCAGCAGCCCAATGAGGGGGGGCCGGGGGAACACAGATACGCAGTATTTT. Encoded protein: CASSPMRGGRGNTDTQYF.

J is TRBJ2-1 and V is TRBV7-9; 8 bases are shared with TRBD2. The germline V gene has CDR1 SEHNR and CDR2 FQNEAQ (reference sequence). Losses at the gene ends were 5 bases for V and 4 bases for J; bases not matched to a gene: 10. The CDR3 spans 16 residues. DNA of the CDR3: TGTGCCAGCAGCCCCCTGGGTAGCGGGATATACAATGAGCAGTTCTTC. Its translation: CASSPLGSGIYNEQFF.

This clonotype has ten or more counts. V and J are TRBV2 and TRBJ2-3; D may be TRBD1 (5 bases). CDR1 is SNHLY and CDR2 is FYNNEI in the germline V gene. V was shortened by 6 bases and J by 2 bases, with 9 bases between the two germline ends. CDR3 size: 13 residues. The CDR3, as DNA: TGTGCCAGCAGGACAGATAACACAGATACGCAGTATTTT. It yields the protein CASRTDNTDTQYF.

The chain couples TRBV14 to TRBJ2-7; possibly TRBD1 or TRBD2 for D (5 bases each). V lost 4 bases to trimming and J lost 3 bases, with 19 bases between them. This CDR3 comprises 16 residues. Per the germline V gene, CDR1 is SGHDN and CDR2 is FVKESK. CDR3 in amino acids: CASSPLSGTADYEQYF. Written as DNA, the CDR3 is TGTGCCAGCAGCCCCCTATCCGGGACGGCTGACTACGAGCAGTACTTC.

This clonotype has ten or more counts. The gene calls are TRBV5-1 and TRBJ1-1, with unresolved D. Trimming took off 0 bases at V and 2 bases at J, with 8 bases between the two ends. Per germline, CDR1 SGHRS and CDR2 YFSETQ. The CDR3 length is 14 residues. The CDR3 here is CASSLVPGNTEAFF. The CDR3 DNA follows: TGCGCCAGCAGCTTGGTCCCTGGTAACACTGAAGCTTTCTTT. Supplemented by reference TRBV5-1 and TRBJ1-1, the full variable domain reads KAGVTQTPRYLIKTRGQQVTLSCSPISGHRSVSWYQQTPGQGLQFLFEYFSETQRNKGNFPGRFSGRQFSNSRSEMNVSTLELGDSALYLCASSLVPGNTEAFFGQGTRLTVV.

Of note for this clonotype: Just one base apart from a much larger clone, this may be a read error. The chain couples TRBV11-1 to TRBJ2-1; 7 positions agree with TRBD2. This CDR3 is built from 18 residues. Germline V gene lookup returns CDR1 SGHAT and CDR2 FQDESV (reference sequence). The junction had 22 bases not matched to a gene; V was cut back by 5 bases and J by 9 bases. The CDR3, as DNA: TGTGCCAGCAGCACTTTTAGCAACAGAGTGAGCGGGAAGATTGAGCAGTTCTTC. It encodes CASSTFSNRVSGKIEQFF.

This chain uses TRBV3-1 with TRBJ2-1; D unresolved. Germline CDR1 and CDR2: LGHDT and YNNKEL (reference sequence). V was clipped by 8 bases and J by 0 bases, with 23 bases between them. CDR3 length equals 18 residues. The CDR3 loop is CASRSPLRRMSSYNEQFF. The CDR3 DNA sequence: TGTGCCAGCCGCTCACCGTTGCGGCGTATGAGCTCCTACAATGAGCAGTTCTTC.

This clonotype was seen ten or more times. This chain uses TRBV5-4 with TRBJ2-3; D perhaps matches TRBD1 (7 bases). The CDR3 consists of 15 residues. V was cut by 4 bases and J by 2 bases, with 14 bases left in between. Per the germline V gene, CDR1 is SGHNT and CDR2 is YYREEE (reference sequence). CDR3 residues: CASSLAGQITDTQYF. The CDR3 DNA sequence: TGTGCCAGCAGCCTTGCGGGACAGATCACAGATACGCAGTATTTT.

The chain links TRBV7-8 to TRBJ2-7, with a weak D call TRBD1 (5 bases). There are 14 residues in the CDR3. The germline CDR1 and CDR2 sequences are SGHVS and FQNEAQ. V was pared by 1 base and J by 6 bases, with 13 bases between. CDR3 amino acids: CASSLEAGRGEQYF. CDR3 nucleotides: TGTGCCAGCAGCTTAGAGGCAGGGCGAGGCGAGCAGTACTTC.

This clonotype was seen many times. V and J are TRBV28 and TRBJ1-2, with D maybe TRBD1 (5 bases). CDR3 length: 12 amino acids. Germline V gene lookup returns CDR1 MDHEN and CDR2 SYDVKM. V was pared by 5 bases and J by 4 bases, with 8 bases between. CDR3 bases: TGTGCCAGCAGTCCCGGGACCTATGGCTACACCTTC. This gives the protein CASSPGTYGYTF.

This clonotype was found a few times. The chain joins TRBV6-1 to TRBJ2-7; TRBD2 aligns across 8 bases. CDR3 length equals 14 residues. Trimming took 8 bases from V and 4 from J; bases not matched to a gene: 10. Germline values: CDR1 MNHNS, CDR2 SASEGT. CDR3 loop: CASGQREFEYEQYF. In nucleotides, the CDR3 is TGTGCCAGCGGTCAGCGGGAGTTCGAATACGAGCAGTACTTC.